The entry below describes one T cell receptor (beta chain). Antigen: not known. The sample comes from a study of cytomegalovirus exposure and HLA in healthy donors. Study details: Of 300 to 500 genotyped donors, roughly 81% grouped in the Caucasian-associated ancestry cluster. Study results and caveats: Many donors shared some public TCRs, even though most TCR sequences were rare. Several of the most significant clusters appeared linked to common viral pathogens, based on a later analysis.

The CDR3 totals 14 residues. V lost 7 bases to trimming and J lost 7 bases; unmatched junction nucleotides: 10. The V gene's germline CDR1 is SNHLY and CDR2 FYNNEI. Primers: 60 Vbeta forward and 13 Jbeta reverse. The repertoire was sequenced with immunoSEQ multiplex PCR; TCRdb's copy has only in-frame clones and lacks some. The table includes about 130,000 clones, 77% detected once. This TCR came from a male donor in good health and CMV-seropositive. This chain uses TRBV2 with TRBJ2-5; the match to TRBD1 covers 9 bases. Sample: PBMCs. CDR3 loop: CASKIDRGGGTQYF. The CDR3 DNA reads TGTGCCAGCAAAATAGACAGGGGGGGAGGGACCCAGTACTTC. Full variable domain (outside the CDR3, taken from reference TRBV2 and TRBJ2-5): EPEVTQTPSHQVTQMGQEVILRCVPISNHLYFYWYRQILGQKVEFLVSFYNNEISEKSEIFDDQFSVERPDGSNFTLKIRSTKLEDSAMYFCASKIDRGGGTQYFGPGTRLLVL.